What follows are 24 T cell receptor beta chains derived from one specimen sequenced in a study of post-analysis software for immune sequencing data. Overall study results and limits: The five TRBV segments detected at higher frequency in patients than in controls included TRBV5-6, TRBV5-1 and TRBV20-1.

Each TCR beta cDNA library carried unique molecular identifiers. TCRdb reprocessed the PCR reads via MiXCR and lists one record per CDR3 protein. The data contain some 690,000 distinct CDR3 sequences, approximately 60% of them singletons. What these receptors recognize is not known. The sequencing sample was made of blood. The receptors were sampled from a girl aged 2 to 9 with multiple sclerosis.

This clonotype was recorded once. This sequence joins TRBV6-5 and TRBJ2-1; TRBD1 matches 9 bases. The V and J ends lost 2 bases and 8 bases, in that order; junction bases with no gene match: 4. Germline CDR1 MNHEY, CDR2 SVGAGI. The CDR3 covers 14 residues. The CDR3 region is CASSYGRDRDEQFF. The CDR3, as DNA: TGTGCCAGCAGTTACGGCCGGGACAGGGATGAGCAGTTCTTC.

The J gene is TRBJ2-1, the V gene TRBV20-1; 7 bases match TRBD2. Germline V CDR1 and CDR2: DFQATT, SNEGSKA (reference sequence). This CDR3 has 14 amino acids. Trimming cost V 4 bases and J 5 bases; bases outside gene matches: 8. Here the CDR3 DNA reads TGCAGTGCTATGCGGTCTAGCGGCAACAATGAGCAGTTCTTC. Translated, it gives CSAMRSSGNNEQFF.

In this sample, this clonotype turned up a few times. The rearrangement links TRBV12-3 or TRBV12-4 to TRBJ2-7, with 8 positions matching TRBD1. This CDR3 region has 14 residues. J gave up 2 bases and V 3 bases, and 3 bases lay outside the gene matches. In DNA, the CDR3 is TGTGCCAGCAGTTTGGGACAGGCCACCTACGAGCAGTACTTC. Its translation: CASSLGQATYEQYF.

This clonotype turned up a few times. The CDR3 DNA reads TGTGCCAGCAGTTTGGTCCCCCGGGACAGGGGTAAAGAGACCCAGTACTTC. Its protein product is CASSLVPRDRGKETQYF. The chain has TRBV12-3 or TRBV12-4 and TRBJ2-5; TRBD1 aligns across 10 bases. CDR3 size: 17 residues. The J segment lost 3 bases and the V segment lost 3 bases, leaving 10 bases of the junction unmatched.

The CDR3 loop is CASSYSTGEVETQYF. CDR3 nucleotides: TGTGCCAGCAGTTACTCAACGGGGGAGGTAGAGACCCAGTACTTC. This chain connects TRBV6-5 to TRBJ2-7; D might be TRBD2 (6 bases). Matching the DNA end better, TRBJ2-5 makes the J call doubtful. The CDR3 runs to 15 residues. Germline-derived CDR1 and CDR2 are MNHEY and SVGAGI.

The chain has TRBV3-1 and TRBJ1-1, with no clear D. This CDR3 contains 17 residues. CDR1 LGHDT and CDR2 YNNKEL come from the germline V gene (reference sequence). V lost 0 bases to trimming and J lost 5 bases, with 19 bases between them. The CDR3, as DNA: TGTGCCAGCAGCCAAGATAATGGGTGGGGTTTTCAGACTGAAGCTTTCTTT. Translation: CASSQDNGWGFQTEAFF.

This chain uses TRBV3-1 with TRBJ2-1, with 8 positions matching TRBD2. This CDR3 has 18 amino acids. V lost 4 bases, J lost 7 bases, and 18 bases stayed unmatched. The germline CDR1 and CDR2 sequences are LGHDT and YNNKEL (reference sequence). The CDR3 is CASSRGIAVAGSWNEQFF. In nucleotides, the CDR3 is TGTGCCAGCAGCCGAGGTATCGCCGTAGCGGGGAGTTGGAATGAGCAGTTCTTC.

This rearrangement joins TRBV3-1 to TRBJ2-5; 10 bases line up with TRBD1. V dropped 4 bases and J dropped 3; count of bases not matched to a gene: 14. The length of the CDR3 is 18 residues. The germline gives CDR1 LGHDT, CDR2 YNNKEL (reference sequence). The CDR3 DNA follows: TGTGCCAGCAGCCCCCACGCCCCGGGACAGGGGTTGGAAGAGACCCAGTACTTC. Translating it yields CASSPHAPGQGLEETQYF.

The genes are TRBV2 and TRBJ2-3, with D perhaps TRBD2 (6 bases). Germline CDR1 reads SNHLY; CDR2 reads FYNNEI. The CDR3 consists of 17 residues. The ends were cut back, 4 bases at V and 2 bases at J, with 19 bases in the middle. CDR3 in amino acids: CASSGYPPGVLTDTQYF. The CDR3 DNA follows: TGTGCCAGCAGTGGATATCCCCCGGGAGTGCTCACAGATACGCAGTATTTT.

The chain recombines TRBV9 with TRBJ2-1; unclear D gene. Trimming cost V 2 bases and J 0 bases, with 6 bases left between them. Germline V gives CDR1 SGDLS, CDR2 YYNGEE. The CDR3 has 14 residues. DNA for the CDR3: TGTGCCAGCAGCGTTTGGGACTCCTACAATGAGCAGTTCTTC. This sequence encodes CASSVWDSYNEQFF. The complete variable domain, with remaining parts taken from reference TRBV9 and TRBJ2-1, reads DSGVTQTPKHLITATGQRVTLRCSPRSGDLSVYWYQQSLDQGLQFLIQYYNGEERAKGNILERFSAQQFPDLHSELNLSSLELGDSALYFCASSVWDSYNEQFFGPGTRLTVL.

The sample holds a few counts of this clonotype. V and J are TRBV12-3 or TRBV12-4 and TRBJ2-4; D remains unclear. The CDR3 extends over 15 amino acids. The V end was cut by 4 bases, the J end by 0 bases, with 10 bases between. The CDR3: CASSWYEPAKNIQYF. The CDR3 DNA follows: TGTGCCAGCAGTTGGTATGAACCAGCCAAAAACATTCAGTACTTC.

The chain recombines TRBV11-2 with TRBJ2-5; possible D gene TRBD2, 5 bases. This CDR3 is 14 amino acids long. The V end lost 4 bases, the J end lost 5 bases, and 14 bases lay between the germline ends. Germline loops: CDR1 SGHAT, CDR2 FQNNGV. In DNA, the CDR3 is TGTGCCAGCAGCTCCGGGGAGTCGCGGGAGACCCAGTACTTC. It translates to CASSSGESRETQYF.

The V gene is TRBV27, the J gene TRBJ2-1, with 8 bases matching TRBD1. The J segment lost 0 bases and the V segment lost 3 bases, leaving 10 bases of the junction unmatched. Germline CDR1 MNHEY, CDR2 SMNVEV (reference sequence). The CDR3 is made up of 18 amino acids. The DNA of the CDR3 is TGTGCCAGCAGTTTTGGAAGGACAGGGCGGTCCTCCTACAATGAGCAGTTCTTC. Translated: CASSFGRTGRSSYNEQFF.

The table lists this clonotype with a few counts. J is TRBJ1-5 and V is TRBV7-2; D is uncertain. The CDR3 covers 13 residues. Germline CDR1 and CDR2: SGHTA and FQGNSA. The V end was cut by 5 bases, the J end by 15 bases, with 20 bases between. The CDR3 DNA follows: TGTGCCAGCAGCCCCCAAGACGGATCTCCAGGGCATTTT. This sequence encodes CASSPQDGSPGHF. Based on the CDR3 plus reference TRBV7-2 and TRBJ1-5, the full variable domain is GAGVSQSPSNKVTEKGKDVELRCDPISGHTALYWYRQSLGQGLEFLIYFQGNSAPDKSGLPSDRFSAERTGGSVSTLTIQRTQQEDSAVYLCASSPQDGSPGHFGDGTRLSIL.

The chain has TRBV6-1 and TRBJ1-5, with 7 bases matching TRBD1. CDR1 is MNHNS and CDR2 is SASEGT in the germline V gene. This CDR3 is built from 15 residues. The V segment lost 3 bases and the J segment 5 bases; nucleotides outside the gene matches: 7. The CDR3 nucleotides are TGTGCCAGCAGTGAGATCGACAGGGACTATCAGCCCCAGCATTTT. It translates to CASSEIDRDYQPQHF.

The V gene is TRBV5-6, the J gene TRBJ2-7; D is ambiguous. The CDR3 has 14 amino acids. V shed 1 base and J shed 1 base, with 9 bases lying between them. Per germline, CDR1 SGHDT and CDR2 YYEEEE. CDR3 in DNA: TGTGCCAGCAGCTTGTGGGCCGGTTCCTACGAGCAGTACTTC. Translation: CASSLWAGSYEQYF.

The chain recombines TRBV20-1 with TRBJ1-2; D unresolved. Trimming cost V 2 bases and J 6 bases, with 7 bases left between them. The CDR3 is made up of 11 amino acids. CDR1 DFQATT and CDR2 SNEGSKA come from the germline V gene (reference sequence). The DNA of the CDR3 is TGCAGTGCTAGATTAGCACATGGCTACACCTTC. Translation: CSARLAHGYTF.

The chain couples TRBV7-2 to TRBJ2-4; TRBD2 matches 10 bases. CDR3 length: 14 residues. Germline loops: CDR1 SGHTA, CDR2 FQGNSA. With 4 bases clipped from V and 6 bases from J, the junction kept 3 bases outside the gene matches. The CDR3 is CASSSSGGGNIQYF. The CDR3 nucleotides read TGTGCCAGCAGCTCGAGCGGGGGGGGAAACATTCAGTACTTC. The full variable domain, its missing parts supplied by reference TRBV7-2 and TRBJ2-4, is GAGVSQSPSNKVTEKGKDVELRCDPISGHTALYWYRQSLGQGLEFLIYFQGNSAPDKSGLPSDRFSAERTGGSVSTLTIQRTQQEDSAVYLCASSSSGGGNIQYFGAGTRLSVL.

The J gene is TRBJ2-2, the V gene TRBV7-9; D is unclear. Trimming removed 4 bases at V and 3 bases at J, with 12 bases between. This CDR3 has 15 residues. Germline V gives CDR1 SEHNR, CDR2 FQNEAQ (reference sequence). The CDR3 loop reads CASSSRPTDTGELFF. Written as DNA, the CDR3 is TGTGCCAGCAGCTCACGCCCGACGGACACCGGGGAGCTGTTTTTT.

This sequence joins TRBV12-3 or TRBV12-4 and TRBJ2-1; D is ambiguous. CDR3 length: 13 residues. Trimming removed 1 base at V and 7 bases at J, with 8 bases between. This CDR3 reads CASSLGSQNEQFF. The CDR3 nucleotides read TGTGCCAGCAGTTTAGGAAGTCAGAATGAGCAGTTCTTC.

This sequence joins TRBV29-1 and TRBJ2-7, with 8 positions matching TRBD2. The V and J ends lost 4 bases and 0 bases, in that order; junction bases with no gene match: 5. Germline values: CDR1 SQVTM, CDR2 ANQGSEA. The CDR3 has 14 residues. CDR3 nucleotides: TGCAGCGTTGGATTGCGGGGGGACTCCTACGAGCAGTACTTC. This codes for CSVGLRGDSYEQYF.

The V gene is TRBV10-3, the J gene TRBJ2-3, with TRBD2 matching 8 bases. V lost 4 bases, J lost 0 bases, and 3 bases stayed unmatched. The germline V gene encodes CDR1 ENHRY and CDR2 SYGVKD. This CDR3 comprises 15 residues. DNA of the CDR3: TGTGCCATCAGTGTCCGGGGGGGAAGCACAGATACGCAGTATTTT. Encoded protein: CAISVRGGSTDTQYF.

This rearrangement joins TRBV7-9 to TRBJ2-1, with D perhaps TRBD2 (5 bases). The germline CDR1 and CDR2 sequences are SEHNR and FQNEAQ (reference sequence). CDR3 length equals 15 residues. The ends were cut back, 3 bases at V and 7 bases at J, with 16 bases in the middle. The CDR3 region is CASSFPGISVNEQFF. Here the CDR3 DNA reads TGTGCCAGCAGCTTCCCGGGAATTAGTGTAAATGAGCAGTTCTTC.

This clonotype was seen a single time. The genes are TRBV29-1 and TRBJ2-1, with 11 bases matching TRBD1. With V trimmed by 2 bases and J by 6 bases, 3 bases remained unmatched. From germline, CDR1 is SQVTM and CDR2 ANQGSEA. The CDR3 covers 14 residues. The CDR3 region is CSVEKGTGGNEQFF. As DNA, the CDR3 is TGCAGCGTTGAAAAGGGGACAGGGGGCAATGAGCAGTTCTTC.